These T cell receptor beta chains were read from a single sample in a study of blood T cells in healthy people across ages. One entry per CDR3 protein, called by TCRdb with MiXCR from the 5' RACE reads. Of 1.5 million to 2 million distinct CDR3 sequences in the sample, roughly 30% were seen once. The sample was blood. The receptor source for this set is a woman in her 30s in good health. Both conserved end residues are trimmed from each CDR3.

J gene: TRBJ2-5
V gene: TRBV6-1
CDR3 protein: ATDREGYQETQY

J gene: TRBJ2-4
V gene: TRBV20-1
CDR3 protein: SAQKAKNIQY

J gene: TRBJ2-4
V gene: TRBV20-1
CDR3 protein: SANAQGAKEQY

J gene: TRBJ2-1
V gene: TRBV20-1
CDR3 protein: SARWAYNEQF

J gene: TRBJ2-1
V gene: TRBV12-3/TRBV12-4
CDR3 protein: ASSLDGTGATQF

J gene: TRBJ2-3
V gene: TRBV3-1
CDR3 protein: ASSHMVTGDTQY

J gene: TRBJ2-1
V gene: TRBV24-1
CDR3 protein: ATSDPSGSRSEQF

J gene: TRBJ2-1
V gene: TRBV5-1
CDR3 protein: ASSLIDRMDNEQF

J gene: TRBJ1-1
V gene: TRBV9
CDR3 protein: ASSAGYRVNTEAF

J gene: TRBJ2-7
V gene: TRBV28
CDR3 protein: ASSTPRTGGNEQY

J gene: TRBJ1-1
V gene: TRBV2
CDR3 protein: ASTQEGRDTEAF

J gene: TRBJ1-2
V gene: TRBV28
CDR3 protein: AITREANYGYT

J gene: TRBJ2-2
V gene: TRBV24-1
CDR3 protein: ATSDLPSGANTGELF

J gene: TRBJ2-7
V gene: TRBV11-2
CDR3 protein: ASSLMSGPGTGHRGQY

J gene: TRBJ2-3
V gene: TRBV10-3
CDR3 protein: AISDGSTDTQY

J gene: TRBJ2-7
V gene: TRBV9
CDR3 protein: ASSSSGTSVHEQY

J gene: TRBJ2-7
V gene: TRBV20-1
CDR3 protein: SASNRGAYKQY

J gene: TRBJ1-3
V gene: TRBV7-9
CDR3 protein: ASTRRGQNTIY

J gene: TRBJ2-7
V gene: TRBV20-1
CDR3 protein: SARLVTGGLSYEQY

J gene: TRBJ1-5
V gene: TRBV12-3/TRBV12-4
CDR3 protein: ASSRGTGSQPQH

J gene: TRBJ2-7
V gene: TRBV6-1
CDR3 protein: ASSGLAGVSYEQY

J gene: TRBJ2-1
V gene: TRBV19
CDR3 protein: ASRGSGGGAGEQF

J gene: TRBJ1-2
V gene: TRBV21-1
CDR3 protein: ASSKARTNYGYT